The 16 T cell receptor beta chains reported below all come from one sample, sequenced in a study of T cells in localized non-small cell lung cancer. Assay: immunoSEQ multiplex PCR; the TCRdb copy retains only in-frame clones and omits some. Of fewer than 25,000 clones listed, just over 90% were seen once; the top ten hold 6.9%. The sequencing used peripheral blood, collected before any cancer treatment. These receptors were taken from a woman aged 35 to 70 with stage I lung adenocarcinoma.

The CDR3 region is CATKSGLNTGELFF. The CDR3 DNA reads TGTGCCACCAAATCGGGACTGAACACCGGGGAGCTGTTTTTT. This sequence joins TRBV6-5 and TRBJ2-2; D is possibly TRBD2 (6 bases). CDR1 and CDR2 from the germline V gene are MNHEY and SVGAGI. The CDR3 consists of 14 residues. Trimming stripped 10 bases from V and 1 base from J, with 13 bases between.

V and J are TRBV2 and TRBJ1-2; 11 bases line up with TRBD1. The V segment lost 5 bases and the J segment 4 bases; nucleotides outside the gene matches: 6. This CDR3 is built from 15 residues. Germline CDR1 is SNHLY and CDR2 is FYNNEI. For the CDR3, the DNA is TGTGCCAGCAGTCGTGGGACAGGGGGGGGCTATGGCTACACCTTC. Its translation: CASSRGTGGGYGYTF. Based on the CDR3 plus reference TRBV2 and TRBJ1-2, the full variable domain is EPEVTQTPSHQVTQMGQEVILRCVPISNHLYFYWYRQILGQKVEFLVSFYNNEISEKSEIFDDQFSVERPDGSNFTLKIRSTKLEDSAMYFCASSRGTGGGYGYTFGSGTRLTVV.

The CDR3 sequence: CASSASMNTEAFF. In DNA form, the CDR3 reads TGTGCCAGCAGCGCATCAATGAACACTGAAGCTTTCTTT. This sequence joins TRBV7-2 and TRBJ1-1; no firm D call. The CDR3 totals 13 residues. Trimming stripped 5 bases from V and 0 bases from J, with 7 bases between. From germline, CDR1 is SGHTA and CDR2 FQGNSA.

J is TRBJ1-1 and V is TRBV19, with D perhaps TRBD1 (6 bases). CDR3 length equals 14 residues. Trimming shortened V by 8 bases and J by 0 bases, and 13 bases separated the two germline ends. CDR1 and CDR2 (germline): LNHDA, SQIVND (reference sequence). CDR3 protein: CASGPGQLNTEAFF. The CDR3 DNA sequence: TGTGCCAGTGGTCCCGGACAGCTGAACACTGAAGCTTTCTTT.

This clone occurred a few times. V is TRBV18 and J is TRBJ2-1; TRBD2 is a possible D gene (7 bases). Germline CDR1 is KGHSH and CDR2 is LQKENI. Deletions cut 0 bases from V and 8 bases from J, with 20 bases between. This CDR3 has 17 residues. CDR3 sequence: CASSPPIGGRSVYEQFF. DNA for the CDR3: TGTGCCAGCTCACCACCAATCGGGGGGCGATCCGTCTATGAGCAGTTCTTC.

The V and J genes are TRBV29-1 and TRBJ2-6; no reliable D call. The CDR3 runs to 13 residues. The V and J ends lost 3 bases and 1 base respectively, with 4 bases between them. Germline CDR1 SQVTM, CDR2 ANQGSEA. As DNA, the CDR3 is TGCAGCGTTGAGGGTTCTGGGGCCAACGTCCTGACTTTC. Translating gives CSVEGSGANVLTF.

V is TRBV4-3 and J is TRBJ1-2; TRBD1 might be the D (5 bases). The CDR3 consists of 15 residues. V lost 1 base and J 6 bases, leaving 15 bases between the germline ends. Germline assignment: CDR1 LGHNA and CDR2 YSLEER. The CDR3 DNA follows: TGCGCCAGCAGCCAAGGAGAGTGGGGCGCGGATGGCTACACCTTC. Translated: CASSQGEWGADGYTF.

The CDR3 DNA is TGTGCCAGTAGTATTAAAGGGAAACGGAATGAGCAGTTCTTC. Residues: CASSIKGKRNEQFF. The rearrangement uses TRBV19 and TRBJ2-1; D unresolved. This CDR3 has 14 residues. Germline V CDR1 and CDR2: LNHDA, SQIVND (reference sequence). The V end was cut by 3 bases, the J end by 7 bases, with 13 bases between.

In DNA form, the CDR3 reads TGCGCCAGCAGCTCCCGGGACACCTACACAGATACGCAGTATTTT. Translated: CASSSRDTYTDTQYF. The chain recombines TRBV5-1 with TRBJ2-3; possible D gene TRBD1, 6 bases. This CDR3 is 15 amino acids long. Per germline, CDR1 SGHRS and CDR2 YFSETQ. V gave up 3 bases and J gave up 2 bases, with 13 bases separating them.

The chain has TRBV5-1 and TRBJ1-1; no definite D call. The CDR3 is 13 amino acids. Germline values: CDR1 SGHRS, CDR2 YFSETQ. Trimming took 1 base from V and 3 from J, leaving 7 bases between them. CDR3 region: CASSLPTYTEAFF. Here the CDR3 DNA reads TGCGCCAGCAGCTTGCCGACGTACACTGAAGCTTTCTTT.

This sequence joins TRBV4-3 and TRBJ2-3, with D unclear. V lost 1 base and J 4 bases, leaving 6 bases between the germline ends. Germline V gene lookup returns CDR1 LGHNA and CDR2 YSLEER. The CDR3 has 13 amino acids. CDR3 sequence (DNA): TGCGCCAGCAGCCAAGTAATGTCAGATACGCAGTATTTT. Amino acids: CASSQVMSDTQYF.

This chain uses TRBV5-6 with TRBJ1-5, with 7 bases identical to TRBD1. The CDR3 is 14 amino acids. The germline V gene has CDR1 SGHDT and CDR2 YYEEEE. The V gene end was trimmed by 4 bases and the J gene end by 1 base; junction bases not matched to a gene: 2. CDR3 coding DNA: TGTGCCAGCAGCCCCAGGGGGAGCAATCAGCCCCAGCATTTT. As protein: CASSPRGSNQPQHF.

The CDR3 reads CASSPGTSVRELFF. For the CDR3, the DNA is TGTGCCAGCAGTCCCGGGACTAGCGTCCGGGAGCTGTTTTTT. The chain carries TRBV6-5 and TRBJ2-2; 10 bases are a match to TRBD2. Germline V gene sequence: CDR1 MNHEY, CDR2 SVGAGI. V shed 5 bases, J shed 9 bases, and the junction held 6 bases outside the gene matches. The CDR3 is made up of 14 amino acids.

This clone was observed a single time. For the CDR3, the DNA is TGTGCCAGCAGCTTTAGCGGGACTAGCACAGATACGCAGTATTTT. Translation gives CASSFSGTSTDTQYF. This chain links TRBV13 with TRBJ2-3, with 8 bases aligning to TRBD2. The germline gives CDR1 PRHDT, CDR2 FYEKMQ (reference sequence). The length of the CDR3 is 15 residues. Trimming took 3 bases from V and 0 from J; bases not matched to a gene: 2.

The chain carries TRBV18 and TRBJ2-2, with a tentative D call TRBD2 (6 bases). Germline loops: CDR1 KGHSH, CDR2 LQKENI. The CDR3 contains 14 residues. V was trimmed by 4 bases and J by 5 bases, leaving 11 bases between them. CDR3 loop: CASSREVRTGELFF. The CDR3 nucleotides read TGTGCCAGCTCACGGGAGGTTCGGACCGGGGAGCTGTTTTTT.

V is TRBV7-2 and J is TRBJ1-5, with D possibly TRBD1 on 6 matching bases. V lost 6 bases and J lost 2, with 14 bases in between. There are 15 residues in the CDR3. Germline V CDR1 and CDR2: SGHTA, FQGNSA. The CDR3 DNA sequence: TGTGCCAGCAGGTTACAGGGTATTGGCAATCAGCCCCAGCATTTT. As protein: CASRLQGIGNQPQHF.